This T cell receptor beta chain was recovered during a study of blood T cell repertoires in COVID-19. V gave up 5 bases and J gave up 0 bases, with 17 bases separating them. Germline values: CDR1 SEHNR, CDR2 FQNEAQ (reference sequence). The CDR3 contains 16 residues. Only in-frame clones appear in the TCRdb table, and some are missing; sequencing was by immunoSEQ multiplex PCR. The table lists roughly 100,000 clones, 70% to 80% of them singletons. The sequence derives from a man at least 80 years old with COVID-19, enrolled during active disease. The sample comprised peripheral blood. This sequence joins TRBV7-9 and TRBJ2-7, with a possible D match to TRBD2 (6 bases). CDR3 loop: CASSPSIAGPSYEQYF. The CDR3 DNA reads TGTGCCAGCAGCCCTTCGATCGCGGGACCCTCCTACGAGCAGTACTTC.